These T cell receptor beta chains were read from a single sample in a study of tumor-infiltrating lymphocytes in primary liver carcinoma. TCRdb passed the multiplex PCR reads through MiXCR, listing each CDR3 protein once. This table has 95,000 to 150,000 distinct CDR3 sequences, around two thirds appearing once. Sequences were obtained from tumor-adjacent normal liver tissue. The receptors originated from a woman aged 60-75 years with primary liver carcinoma and hepatitis B virus infection. The CDR3 runs from the conserved cysteine through the conserved F or W. The order of the fields is D gene, J gene, V gene, clone size, CDR3 DNA, CDR3 protein. D genes are given only for firm matches. Rows may omit the clone size; those that give it use once, few, many or a size class.

d_gene: .; j_gene: TRBJ2-1; v_gene: TRBV5-1; abundance: .; CDR3nt: TGCGCCAGCAGCTTGTTCGGAGACTCCCACAATGAGCAGTTCTTC; CDR3aa: CASSLFGDSHNEQFF
d_gene: .; j_gene: TRBJ2-7; v_gene: TRBV5-1; abundance: many; CDR3nt: TGCGCCAGCAGGGATACGGCGGAGAGCTCCTACGAGCAGTACTTC; CDR3aa: CASRDTAESSYEQYF
d_gene: TRBD2; j_gene: TRBJ2-3; v_gene: TRBV11-2; abundance: medium-sized; CDR3nt: TGTGCCAGCAGCCACCTGGGACTAGCGGCAACAGATACGCAGTATTTT; CDR3aa: CASSHLGLAATDTQYF
d_gene: .; j_gene: TRBJ2-3; v_gene: TRBV4-2; abundance: many; CDR3nt: TGTGCCAGCAGCCAAGATCGAAGGGGGACGGTGGTAGATACGCAGTATTTT; CDR3aa: CASSQDRRGTVVDTQYF
d_gene: TRBD1; j_gene: TRBJ1-5; v_gene: TRBV4-2; abundance: many; CDR3nt: TGTGCCAGCAGCCAAGACTCGACCGGGACAGGGAAACAGCCCCAGCATTTT; CDR3aa: CASSQDSTGTGKQPQHF
d_gene: .; j_gene: TRBJ2-4; v_gene: TRBV6-2/TRBV6-3; abundance: .; CDR3nt: TGTGCCAGCAGTTACGGAGATATACCAAAAAACATTCAGTACTTC; CDR3aa: CASSYGDIPKNIQYF
d_gene: .; j_gene: TRBJ2-1; v_gene: TRBV4-1; abundance: .; CDR3nt: TGCGCCAGCAGCCAGGATTACAGTAATGAGTGGTTCTTC; CDR3aa: CASSQDYSNEWFF
d_gene: TRBD1; j_gene: TRBJ2-7; v_gene: TRBV6-2/TRBV6-3; abundance: .; CDR3nt: TGTGCCGGCAGCCCAGGGACAGGGGGCGACGAGCAGTACTTC; CDR3aa: CAGSPGTGGDEQYF
d_gene: TRBD2; j_gene: TRBJ2-5; v_gene: TRBV11-2; abundance: many; CDR3nt: TGTGCCAGCAGCTTAAGACTAGCGGGTGACTCGAGCGAGACCCAGTACTTC; CDR3aa: CASSLRLAGDSSETQYF
d_gene: .; j_gene: TRBJ2-1; v_gene: TRBV6-2/TRBV6-3; abundance: .; CDR3nt: TGTGCCAGCAGCTACTCTAAGGGGATAGGTGAGCAGTTCTTC; CDR3aa: CASSYSKGIGEQFF
d_gene: .; j_gene: TRBJ1-2; v_gene: TRBV6-1; abundance: many; CDR3nt: TGTGCCAGCAGTGAAGCGGACTCAGGGTCCTATGGCTACACCTTC; CDR3aa: CASSEADSGSYGYTF
d_gene: .; j_gene: TRBJ2-5; v_gene: TRBV11-2; abundance: .; CDR3nt: TGTGTCAGCAGTACCTTGGGACTCGCAGGAGAGACCCAGTACTTC; CDR3aa: CVSSTLGLAGETQYF
d_gene: .; j_gene: TRBJ1-6; v_gene: TRBV28; abundance: .; CDR3nt: TGTGCCAACAGTTTTGTAGAGTCTAGCTCACCCCTCCACTTT; CDR3aa: CANSFVESSSPLHF
d_gene: TRBD1; j_gene: TRBJ1-2; v_gene: TRBV29-1; abundance: .; CDR3nt: TGCAGCGTTCATCGGGGGACAGTAGGGGCCGGCGGCTACACTTTC; CDR3aa: CSVHRGTVGAGGYTF
d_gene: TRBD2; j_gene: TRBJ2-7; v_gene: TRBV10-2; abundance: .; CDR3nt: TGCGCCAGTAGCGTTAGCGGGAGGCCGAGCACCTACGAGCAGTACTTC; CDR3aa: CASSVSGRPSTYEQYF
d_gene: TRBD1; j_gene: TRBJ2-1; v_gene: TRBV7-9; abundance: .; CDR3nt: TGTGCCAGCAGCCCCTGGGATCAGGGGGCGGTTAATGAGCAGTTCTTC; CDR3aa: CASSPWDQGAVNEQFF
d_gene: .; j_gene: TRBJ2-3; v_gene: TRBV7-9; abundance: .; CDR3nt: TGTGCCAGCAGCCCCGCCCTAGAAGCTAGCACAGATACGCAGTATTTT; CDR3aa: CASSPALEASTDTQYF
d_gene: .; j_gene: TRBJ2-1; v_gene: TRBV11-2; abundance: .; CDR3nt: TGTGCCAGCAGCTCTACCCCACTGAGGAGTTCCTACAATGAGCAGTCCTTC; CDR3aa: CASSSTPLRSSYNEQSF
d_gene: TRBD1; j_gene: TRBJ1-2; v_gene: TRBV4-1; abundance: once; CDR3nt: TGCGCCAGCGGCCAGCGAGACAGGGGATTTCAGTATGGCTACACCTTC; CDR3aa: CASGQRDRGFQYGYTF
d_gene: .; j_gene: TRBJ1-1; v_gene: TRBV19; abundance: .; CDR3nt: TGTGCCAGTAGTACCCTCAGATTTACCGGGGTGCGTAACACTGAAGCTTTCTTT; CDR3aa: CASSTLRFTGVRNTEAFF
d_gene: TRBD2; j_gene: TRBJ2-1; v_gene: TRBV11-2; abundance: .; CDR3nt: TGTGCCAACAGCAGCGGGAGGCACAATGAGCAATTCTTC; CDR3aa: CANSSGRHNEQFF
d_gene: TRBD1; j_gene: TRBJ1-2; v_gene: TRBV28; abundance: many; CDR3nt: TGTGCCAGCAGGCCCGACAGGGCTGGCTACACCTTC; CDR3aa: CASRPDRAGYTF
d_gene: TRBD2; j_gene: TRBJ2-3; v_gene: TRBV11-1; abundance: .; CDR3nt: TGCGCCGGCAGCTTCAGGACTAGCACAGATACGCAGTCTTTT; CDR3aa: CAGSFRTSTDTQSF
d_gene: .; j_gene: TRBJ2-2; v_gene: TRBV11-2; abundance: .; CDR3nt: TGTGCCAGCAACCCTGGGGTCGGGGAGCTGTTCTTT; CDR3aa: CASNPGVGELFF
d_gene: TRBD1; j_gene: TRBJ2-7; v_gene: TRBV11-2; abundance: .; CDR3nt: TGTGCAAGCCTCACTAAAAGACAGGGGGACAAGCAGTACTTC; CDR3aa: CASLTKRQGDKQYF
d_gene: .; j_gene: TRBJ1-2; v_gene: TRBV28; abundance: many; CDR3nt: TGTGCCAGCACCCCGAGGCAGGGGTACTATGGCTACACCTTC; CDR3aa: CASTPRQGYYGYTF
d_gene: TRBD2; j_gene: TRBJ2-1; v_gene: TRBV7-8; abundance: once; CDR3nt: TGTGCCAGCAGCCCTGGGACTAGCAGGGGTGATGAGCAGTTCTTC; CDR3aa: CASSPGTSRGDEQFF
d_gene: .; j_gene: TRBJ2-1; v_gene: TRBV4-2; abundance: many; CDR3nt: TGTGCCAGCAGCCAAGCTAGCATTTCCTACAATGAGCAGTTCTTC; CDR3aa: CASSQASISYNEQFF
d_gene: TRBD2; j_gene: TRBJ2-3; v_gene: TRBV28; abundance: few; CDR3nt: TGTGCCAGCAGACGCTGGACTAGCGGAATCACAGATACGCAGTATTTT; CDR3aa: CASRRWTSGITDTQYF